These T cell receptor beta chains were read from a single sample in a study of blood T cells in healthy people across ages. TCRdb redid the calling of the 5' RACE reads with MiXCR, one entry per CDR3 protein. The table lists roughly 1,000,000 distinct CDR3 sequences, around 27% of them singletons. These data were also filed under a second study, of T cells of mothers and their children.

Input material: blood. The receptors were sampled from a girl aged 2-10 years in good health. Both conserved end residues are part of each CDR3. Fields, in order: V gene, D gene, J gene, CDR3 length, clone size, CDR3 DNA, CDR3 protein. The D gene is left open where the match is weak. Expanded clones are given a class, and other clones once, few, many or no size at all.

>TRBV5-1|TRBD1|TRBJ2-2|17|NA
TGCGCCAGCAGCTCAAAGGGACAGCTCGAGGGCACCGGGGAGCTGTTTTTT
CASSSKGQLEGTGELFF
>TRBV12-3/TRBV12-4|NA|TRBJ2-7|14|NA
TGTGCCAGCAGTAAGGACGGTTACTCCTACGAGCAGTACTTC
CASSKDGYSYEQYF
>TRBV6-6|NA|TRBJ1-2|12|few
TGTGCCACCCTTGGTGGGGTAGGGGGCTACACCTTC
CATLGGVGGYTF
>TRBV5-6|NA|TRBJ2-1|14|few
TGTGCCAGCAGGACCTCGGGGACCACTAATGAGCAGTTCTTC
CASRTSGTTNEQFF
>TRBV20-1|NA|TRBJ2-5|12|NA
TGCAGTGTTCGGGCCTCAGAAGAGACCCAGTACTTC
CSVRASEETQYF
>TRBV28|NA|TRBJ2-5|13|NA
TGTGCCAGCAGTCCAAGCGCCCAAGAGACCCAGTACTTC
CASSPSAQETQYF
>TRBV4-3|NA|TRBJ1-4|15|few
TGCGCCAGCAGCGCTCTAGCGGGGCTGAATGAAAAACTGTTTTTT
CASSALAGLNEKLFF
>TRBV29-1|TRBD2|TRBJ2-3|16|few
TGCAGCGTCCTGCCTATACTAGCGGGGATCACAGATACGCAGTATTTT
CSVLPILAGITDTQYF
>TRBV7-3|NA|TRBJ2-7|13|NA
TGTGCCAGCAGCCTGACGGCAGGGTACGAGCAGTACTTC
CASSLTAGYEQYF
>TRBV7-9|NA|TRBJ2-5|14|NA
TGTGCCAGCAGCTTAGAATACAGCCAAGAGACCCAGTACTTC
CASSLEYSQETQYF
>TRBV25-1|TRBD1|TRBJ2-1|17|NA
TGTGCCAGCAGTGGGTGGGACAGCCGGACGCCAGGGGATGAGCAGTTCTTC
CASSGWDSRTPGDEQFF
>TRBV7-8|NA|TRBJ2-5|16|few
TGTGCCAGCAGCTCTCTTTTTGGGGACGACCAAGAGACCCAGTACTTC
CASSSLFGDDQETQYF
>TRBV7-9|NA|TRBJ1-4|15|few
TGTGCCAGCAGCTTAGGAACCTCGGGGGATGAAAAACTGTTTTTT
CASSLGTSGDEKLFF
>TRBV5-1|NA|TRBJ1-1|16|few
TGCGCCAGCAGCCCCCACCCGGGAGAGATGAACACTGAAGCTTTCTTT
CASSPHPGEMNTEAFF
>TRBV20-1|TRBD2|TRBJ2-1|13|NA
TGCAGTGGTACTAGCGGGAGTGTCTATGAGCAGTTCTTC
CSGTSGSVYEQFF
>TRBV7-9|NA|TRBJ2-1|11|few
TGTGCCAGCAGCTCCGGGAGAGAGCAGTTCTTC
CASSSGREQFF
>TRBV29-1|NA|TRBJ1-2|12|few
TGCAGCGCCGAAGGGATTAACTATGGCTACACCTTC
CSAEGINYGYTF
>TRBV25-1|NA|TRBJ2-5|15|few
TGTGCCAGCAGTGAATCCGCCCAGGGTCACGAGACCCAGTACTTC
CASSESAQGHETQYF
>TRBV9|NA|TRBJ2-1|11|many
TGTGCCAGCAGCGTAGAGGACGTGCAGTTCTTC
CASSVEDVQFF
>TRBV6-5|NA|TRBJ2-3|14|NA
TGTGCCAGCCGCCTTAGCCACTCGGGGGATACGCAGTATTTT
CASRLSHSGDTQYF
>TRBV7-2|NA|TRBJ2-5|15|NA
TGTGCCAGCAGCCCCCCGGAGGGGTACCAAGAGACCCAGTACTTC
CASSPPEGYQETQYF
>TRBV3-1|NA|TRBJ1-3|15|NA
TGTGCCAGCAGCCAAGGAGGGGGCTCTGGAAACACCATATATTTT
CASSQGGGSGNTIYF
>TRBV29-1|TRBD2|TRBJ2-3|14|few
TGCAGCGTTGGGTTCAGCGGGAACACAGATACGCAGTATTTT
CSVGFSGNTDTQYF
>TRBV11-2|NA|TRBJ2-1|15|once
TGTGCCAGCACCAGAAAGAGTGATTTCTACAATGAGCAGTTCTTC
CASTRKSDFYNEQFF
>TRBV28|NA|TRBJ2-5|13|NA
TGTGCCAGCAGTTTAGAGGAACATCAGGGCCCGTACTTC
CASSLEEHQGPYF
>TRBV3-1|NA|TRBJ1-3|11|few
TGTGCCAGCAGCCAAAGGACAGCCATATATTTT
CASSQRTAIYF
>TRBV20-1|NA|TRBJ1-4|13|few
TGCAGTGCTGGATCAGGGGACGGTGAAAAACTGTTTTTT
CSAGSGDGEKLFF
>TRBV13|TRBD1|TRBJ2-7|15|few
TGTGCCAGCAGCAACCGGGACAGTCCATCCTACGAGCAGTACTTC
CASSNRDSPSYEQYF
>TRBV20-1|NA|TRBJ2-6|13|few
TGCAGTGCCAGGGAAGCTGGGGCCAACGTCCTGACTTTC
CSAREAGANVLTF
>TRBV5-1|NA|TRBJ2-3|14|few
TGCGCCAGCAGCTCGACTGTTAGCACAGATACGCAGTATTTT
CASSSTVSTDTQYF
>TRBV5-1|TRBD1|TRBJ2-4|14|NA
TGCGCCAGCAGCTTGGGAGACAGGGAAGACATTCAGTACTTC
CASSLGDREDIQYF
>TRBV15|TRBD1|TRBJ1-2|16|NA
TGTGCCACCAGCCCAAGAAGACAGGGAGCTCCCTATGGCTACACCTTC
CATSPRRQGAPYGYTF